The 12 T cell receptor beta chains presented below share a single source sample, sequenced in a study of immune evolution from preneoplasia to lung adenocarcinoma. Generated by immunoSEQ multiplex PCR, the TCRdb table keeps only in-frame clones and is missing some. The sample yields around 10,000 clones, about three quarters seen once. Sequenced input: FFPE minimally invasive lung adenocarcinoma tissue. These receptors came from a person aged 70 to 79 with lung adenocarcinoma. Some clones in this sample may be carry-over from other donors' samples.

The CDR3, as DNA: TGTGCCAGCAGCTTAGGGGCGGAATCCTACGAGCAGTACTTC. Translation gives CASSLGAESYEQYF. The chain links TRBV7-8 to TRBJ2-7; D call uncertain. CDR3 length: 14 residues. Trimming removed 1 base at V and 1 base at J, with 8 bases between. Germline loops: CDR1 SGHVS, CDR2 FQNEAQ.

The chain carries TRBV5-5 and TRBJ1-2; D is uncertain. Germline CDR1 is SGHKS and CDR2 is YYEKEE (reference sequence). The germline V and J ends were trimmed by 0 bases and 13 bases, with 19 bases remaining between them. The CDR3 runs to 14 residues. The CDR3 loop reads CASSLEDGFIVSTF. The CDR3 bases are TGTGCCAGCAGCTTGGAAGACGGATTCATAGTTAGCACCTTC.

This clone was counted once. The chain joins TRBV30 to TRBJ2-3, with a tentative D call TRBD1 (5 bases). This CDR3 has 14 amino acids. Trimming took off 3 bases at V and 6 bases at J, with 16 bases between the two ends. Per the germline V gene, CDR1 is GTSNPN and CDR2 is SVGIG (reference sequence). The CDR3 protein is CAWSVSFAGDTQYF. In DNA form, the CDR3 reads TGTGCCTGGAGCGTCAGCTTCGCAGGGGATACGCAGTATTTT.

This clone was found once. The chain uses TRBV18 and TRBJ2-5; possible D gene TRBD1, 5 bases. Germline CDR1 reads KGHSH; CDR2 reads LQKENI. V lost 0 bases to trimming and J lost 2 bases, with 7 bases between them. The CDR3 consists of 14 residues. The CDR3 sequence is CASSPPQGQETQYF. Here the CDR3 DNA reads TGTGCCAGCTCACCACCTCAGGGTCAAGAGACCCAGTACTTC.

The rearrangement joins TRBV7-9 to TRBJ2-7; D uncertain. V was trimmed by 4 bases and J by 3 bases, leaving 10 bases between them. The CDR3 loop spans 13 amino acids. Germline loops: CDR1 SEHNR, CDR2 FQNEAQ (reference sequence). CDR3 amino acids: CASSSMAGYEQYF. CDR3 nucleotides: TGTGCCAGCAGCTCCATGGCCGGCTACGAGCAGTACTTC.

V and J are TRBV6-6 and TRBJ1-1, with 8 bases that match TRBD1. CDR1 is MNHNY, CDR2 SVGAGI, per germline (reference sequence). Trimming took 6 bases from V and 4 from J; bases not matched to a gene: 13. The CDR3 loop spans 16 amino acids. The CDR3 sequence: CASRITGGFLGTEAFF. CDR3 sequence (DNA): TGTGCCAGCAGAATTACAGGGGGATTTCTGGGCACTGAAGCTTTCTTT.

This clone counts as large. The V and J genes are TRBV19 and TRBJ2-1; the match to TRBD2 covers 9 bases. CDR3 length: 14 residues. Per the germline V gene, CDR1 is LNHDA and CDR2 is SQIVND (reference sequence). V dropped 9 bases and J dropped 5; count of bases not matched to a gene: 8. This CDR3 reads CASTLAGVHNEQFF. As DNA, the CDR3 is TGTGCCAGCACCTTAGCGGGAGTTCACAATGAGCAGTTCTTC.

This clone has more than one count but fewer than ten. The chain couples TRBV5-4 to TRBJ2-5; D not resolved. The ends were cut back, 0 bases at V and 9 bases at J, with 15 bases in the middle. This CDR3 region has 14 residues. Germline CDR1 is SGHNT and CDR2 is YYREEE (reference sequence). In DNA form, the CDR3 reads TGTGCCAGCAGCTTGGGAGATGTAGGGATGGCCCAGTACTTC. Amino acid sequence: CASSLGDVGMAQYF.

Only one count was recorded for this clone. The V and J genes are TRBV2 and TRBJ1-5; 10 nucleotides match TRBD1. V was clipped by 6 bases and J by 4 bases; unmatched bases: 6. Germline assignment: CDR1 SNHLY and CDR2 FYNNEI. The CDR3 runs 15 residues. The CDR3 coding sequence is TGTGCCAGCAGAGAGGGGACAGGGGTAAATCAGCCCCAGCATTTT. It codes for CASREGTGVNQPQHF.

This chain joins TRBV7-2 and TRBJ2-1, with D maybe TRBD2 (7 bases). The ends were cut back, 2 bases at V and 2 bases at J, with 13 bases in the middle. CDR3 length equals 16 residues. Germline V CDR1 and CDR2: SGHTA, FQGNSA. Written as DNA, the CDR3 is TGTGCCAGCAGCTTAACAGCGGGACAAACCTACAATGAGCAGTTCTTC. Its translation is CASSLTAGQTYNEQFF.

The chain recombines TRBV5-4 with TRBJ2-2; 12 positions agree with TRBD2. Germline lookup yields CDR1 SGHNT and CDR2 YYREEE (reference sequence). The ends lost 4 bases at V and 2 bases at J; junction bases unmatched: 6. The CDR3 totals 17 residues. CDR3 loop: CASSSGLAGKNTGELFF. DNA for the CDR3: TGTGCCAGCAGCAGCGGACTAGCGGGGAAAAACACCGGGGAGCTGTTTTTT.

This chain joins TRBV11-2 and TRBJ1-1; D is uncertain. The CDR3 has 13 residues. V dropped 3 bases and J dropped 4 bases, with 9 bases sitting between them. Germline lookup yields CDR1 SGHAT and CDR2 FQNNGV. The CDR3 here is CASSFLSPTEAFF. CDR3 nucleotide sequence: TGTGCCAGCAGCTTTCTTTCGCCCACTGAAGCTTTCTTT.